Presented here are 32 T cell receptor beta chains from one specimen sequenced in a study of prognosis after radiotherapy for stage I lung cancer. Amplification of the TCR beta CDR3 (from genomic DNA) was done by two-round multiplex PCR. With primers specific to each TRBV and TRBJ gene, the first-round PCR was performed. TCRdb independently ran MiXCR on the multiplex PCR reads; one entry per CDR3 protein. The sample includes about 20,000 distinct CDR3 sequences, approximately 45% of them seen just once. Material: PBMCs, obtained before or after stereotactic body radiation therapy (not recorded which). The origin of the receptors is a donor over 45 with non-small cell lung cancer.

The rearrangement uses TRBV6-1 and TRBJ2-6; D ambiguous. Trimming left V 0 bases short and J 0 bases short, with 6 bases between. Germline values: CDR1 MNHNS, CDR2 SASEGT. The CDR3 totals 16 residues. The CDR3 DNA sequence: TGTGCCAGCAGTGAAGCGCTCAACTCTGGGGCCAACGTCCTGACTTTC. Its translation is CASSEALNSGANVLTF.

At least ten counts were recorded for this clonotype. This CDR3 reads CASSETSGGGETQYF. CDR3 DNA: TGTGCCAGCAGTGAAACTAGCGGGGGGGGAGAGACCCAGTACTTC. The rearrangement joins TRBV6-1 to TRBJ2-5; 13 bases match TRBD2. The CDR3 spans 15 residues. CDR1 and CDR2 (germline): MNHNS, SASEGT. The J segment lost 4 bases and the V segment lost 2 bases, leaving 1 base of the junction unmatched.

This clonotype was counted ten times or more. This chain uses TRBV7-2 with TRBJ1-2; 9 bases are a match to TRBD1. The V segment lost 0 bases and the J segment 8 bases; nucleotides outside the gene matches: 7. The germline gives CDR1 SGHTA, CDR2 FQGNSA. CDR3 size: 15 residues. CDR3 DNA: TGTGCCAGCAGCTTAGCGAACAACAGGGGGCAGGGCTACACCTTC. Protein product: CASSLANNRGQGYTF.

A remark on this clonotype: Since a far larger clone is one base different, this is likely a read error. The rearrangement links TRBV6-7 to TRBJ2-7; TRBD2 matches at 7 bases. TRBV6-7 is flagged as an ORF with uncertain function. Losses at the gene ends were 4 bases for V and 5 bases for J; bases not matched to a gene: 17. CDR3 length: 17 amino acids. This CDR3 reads CASSFTLEWRGGHEQYF. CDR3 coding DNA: TGTGCCAGCAGTTTCACCCTCGAGTGGAGGGGAGGGCACGAGCAGTACTTC.

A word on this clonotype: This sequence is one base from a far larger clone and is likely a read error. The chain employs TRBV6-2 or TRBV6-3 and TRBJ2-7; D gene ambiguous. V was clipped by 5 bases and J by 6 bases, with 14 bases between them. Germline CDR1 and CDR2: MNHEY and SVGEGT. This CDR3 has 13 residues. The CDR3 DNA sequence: TGTGCCAGCAGTGAATCGAGGCTAACCGAGCAGTACTTC. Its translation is CASSESRLTEQYF.

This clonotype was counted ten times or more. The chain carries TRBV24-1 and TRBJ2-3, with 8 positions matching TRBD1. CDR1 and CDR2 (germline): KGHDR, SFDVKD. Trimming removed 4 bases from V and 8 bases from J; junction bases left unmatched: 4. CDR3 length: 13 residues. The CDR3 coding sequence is TGTGCCACCAGTGACAGGGGGCCGGTTACGCAGTATTTT. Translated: CATSDRGPVTQYF.

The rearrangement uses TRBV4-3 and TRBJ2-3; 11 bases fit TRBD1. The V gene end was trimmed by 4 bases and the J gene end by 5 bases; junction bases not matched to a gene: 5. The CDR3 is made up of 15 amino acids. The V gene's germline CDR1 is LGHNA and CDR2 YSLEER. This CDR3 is CASSRGQGAKDTQYF. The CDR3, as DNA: TGCGCCAGCAGCCGAGGACAGGGGGCAAAAGATACGCAGTATTTT.

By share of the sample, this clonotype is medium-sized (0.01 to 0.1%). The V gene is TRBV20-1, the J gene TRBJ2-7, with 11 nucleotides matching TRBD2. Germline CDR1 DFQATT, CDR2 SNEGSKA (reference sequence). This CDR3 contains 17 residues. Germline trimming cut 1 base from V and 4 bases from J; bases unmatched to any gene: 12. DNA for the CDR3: TGCAGTGCTAGAGTTGGGGGATACACTAGCGGGAGTTACGAGCAGTACTTC. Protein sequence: CSARVGGYTSGSYEQYF.

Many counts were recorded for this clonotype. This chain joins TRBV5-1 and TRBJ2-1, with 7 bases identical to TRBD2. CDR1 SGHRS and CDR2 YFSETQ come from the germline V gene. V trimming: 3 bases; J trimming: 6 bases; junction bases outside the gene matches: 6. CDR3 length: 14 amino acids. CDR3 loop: CASSSPSGGNEQFF. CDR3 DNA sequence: TGCGCCAGCAGCTCCCCCTCGGGAGGCAATGAGCAGTTCTTC.

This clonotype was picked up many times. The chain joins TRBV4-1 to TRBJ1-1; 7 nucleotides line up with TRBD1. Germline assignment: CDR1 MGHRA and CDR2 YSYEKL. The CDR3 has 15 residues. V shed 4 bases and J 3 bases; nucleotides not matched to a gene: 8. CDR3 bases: TGCGCCAGCAGCCCCGCGAGTAGGGGGCACACTGAAGCTTTCTTT. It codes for CASSPASRGHTEAFF.

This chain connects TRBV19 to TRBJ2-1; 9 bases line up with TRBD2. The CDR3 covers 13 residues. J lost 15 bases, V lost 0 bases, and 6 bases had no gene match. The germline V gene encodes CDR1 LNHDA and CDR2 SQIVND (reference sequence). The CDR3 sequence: CASSIDAGGGRFF. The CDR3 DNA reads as TGTGCCAGTAGTATAGATGCGGGAGGGGGTAGGTTCTTC. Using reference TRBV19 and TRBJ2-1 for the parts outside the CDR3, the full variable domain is DGGITQSPKYLFRKEGQNVTLSCEQNLNHDAMYWYRQDPGQGLRLIYYSQIVNDFQKGDIAEGYSVSREKKESFPLTVTSAQKNPTAFYLCASSIDAGGGRFFGPGTRLTVL.

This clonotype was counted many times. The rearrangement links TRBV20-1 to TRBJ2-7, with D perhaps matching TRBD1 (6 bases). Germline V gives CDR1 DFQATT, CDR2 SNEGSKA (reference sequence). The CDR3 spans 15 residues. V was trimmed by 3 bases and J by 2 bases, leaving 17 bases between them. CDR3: CSASRTGLRTYEQYF. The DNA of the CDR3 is TGCAGTGCTAGCCGAACAGGGCTGCGAACCTACGAGCAGTACTTC.

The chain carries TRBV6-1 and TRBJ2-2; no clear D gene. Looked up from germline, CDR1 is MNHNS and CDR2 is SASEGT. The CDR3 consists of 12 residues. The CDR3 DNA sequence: TGTTCCGACCTGGGAATCACCGGGGAGCTGTTTTTT. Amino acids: CSDLGITGELFF.

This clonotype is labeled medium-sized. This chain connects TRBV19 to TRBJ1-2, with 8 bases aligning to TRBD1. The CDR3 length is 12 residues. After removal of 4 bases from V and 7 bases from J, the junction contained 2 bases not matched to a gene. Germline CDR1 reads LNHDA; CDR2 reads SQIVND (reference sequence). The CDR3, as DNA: TGTGCCAGTAGTAGCACAGGGGGTGGCTACACCTTC. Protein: CASSSTGGGYTF. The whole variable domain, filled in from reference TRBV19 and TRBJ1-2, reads DGGITQSPKYLFRKEGQNVTLSCEQNLNHDAMYWYRQDPGQGLRLIYYSQIVNDFQKGDIAEGYSVSREKKESFPLTVTSAQKNPTAFYLCASSSTGGGYTFGSGTRLTVV.

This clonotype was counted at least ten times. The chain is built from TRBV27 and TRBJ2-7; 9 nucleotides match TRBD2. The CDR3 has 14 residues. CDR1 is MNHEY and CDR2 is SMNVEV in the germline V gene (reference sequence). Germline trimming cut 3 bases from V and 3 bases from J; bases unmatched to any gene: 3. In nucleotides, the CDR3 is TGTGCCAGCAGTTTGCGGGAGGGCGACTACGAGCAGTACTTC. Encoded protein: CASSLREGDYEQYF.

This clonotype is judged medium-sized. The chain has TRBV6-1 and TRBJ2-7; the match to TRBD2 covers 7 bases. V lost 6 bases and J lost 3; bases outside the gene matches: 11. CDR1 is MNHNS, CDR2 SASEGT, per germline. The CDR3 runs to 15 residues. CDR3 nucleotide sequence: TGTGCCAGCAGGGGAGGAGCGGGGCGAAACTACGAGCAGTACTTC. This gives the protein CASRGGAGRNYEQYF.

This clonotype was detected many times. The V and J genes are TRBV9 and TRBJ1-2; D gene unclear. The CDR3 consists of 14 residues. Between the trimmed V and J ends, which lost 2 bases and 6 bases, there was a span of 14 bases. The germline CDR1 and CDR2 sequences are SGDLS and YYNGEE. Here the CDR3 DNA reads TGTGCCAGCAGCGTGTCTTCCGGGTGGAATGGCTACACCTTC. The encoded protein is CASSVSSGWNGYTF.

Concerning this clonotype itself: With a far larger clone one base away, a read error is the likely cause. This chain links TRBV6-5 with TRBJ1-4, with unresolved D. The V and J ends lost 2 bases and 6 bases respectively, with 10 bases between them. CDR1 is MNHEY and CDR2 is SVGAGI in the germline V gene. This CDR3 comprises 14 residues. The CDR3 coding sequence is TGTGCCAGCAGTTACGACGGCCAGTATGAAAAACTGTTTTTT. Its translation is CASSYDGQYEKLFF.

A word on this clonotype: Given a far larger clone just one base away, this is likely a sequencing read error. CDR3 sequence: CASSYSGVTAELFF. The CDR3 DNA follows: TGTGCCAGCAGTTACTCCGGGGTCACCGCGGAGCTGTTTTTT. The chain joins TRBV6-4 to TRBJ2-2, with a weak D call TRBD2 (5 bases). The CDR3 extends over 14 amino acids. Germline-derived CDR1 and CDR2 are MRHNA and SNTAGT.

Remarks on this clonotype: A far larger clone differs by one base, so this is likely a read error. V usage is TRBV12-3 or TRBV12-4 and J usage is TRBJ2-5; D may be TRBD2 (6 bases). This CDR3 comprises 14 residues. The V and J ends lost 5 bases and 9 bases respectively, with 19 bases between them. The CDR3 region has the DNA TGTGCCAGCAGTGTTGGACTATCCAAGCTGGCCCAGTACTTC. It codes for CASSVGLSKLAQYF.

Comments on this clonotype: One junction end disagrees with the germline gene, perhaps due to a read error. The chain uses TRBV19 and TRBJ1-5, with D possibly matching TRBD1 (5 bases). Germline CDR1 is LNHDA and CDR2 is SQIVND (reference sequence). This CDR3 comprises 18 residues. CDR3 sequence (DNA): TGTGCCAGTAGTATAACGAGAGTGGGGCAGGCAGGCAATCATCCCCAGCATTTT. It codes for CASSITRVGQAGNHPQHF.

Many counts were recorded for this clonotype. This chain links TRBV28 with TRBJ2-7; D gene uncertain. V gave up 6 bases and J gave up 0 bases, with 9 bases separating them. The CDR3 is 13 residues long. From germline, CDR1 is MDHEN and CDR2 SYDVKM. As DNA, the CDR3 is TGTGCCAGCAGCGCAGGTAGCTCCTACGAGCAGTACTTC. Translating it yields CASSAGSSYEQYF.

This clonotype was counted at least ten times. The CDR3 DNA follows: TGCGCCAGCAGCTTGACAACTAATAGCAATCAGCCCCAGCATTTT. This encodes CASSLTTNSNQPQHF. The V and J genes are TRBV5-1 and TRBJ1-5, with D hard to call. The CDR3 has 15 amino acids. V lost 1 base and J 0 bases, leaving 8 bases between the germline ends. In germline, CDR1 is SGHRS, CDR2 YFSETQ.

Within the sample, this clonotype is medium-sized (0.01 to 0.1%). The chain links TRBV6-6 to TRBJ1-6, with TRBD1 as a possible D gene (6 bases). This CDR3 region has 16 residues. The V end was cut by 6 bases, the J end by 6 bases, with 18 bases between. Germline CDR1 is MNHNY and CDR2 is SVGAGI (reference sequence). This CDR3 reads CASRGRGQGRNSPLHF. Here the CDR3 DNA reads TGTGCCAGCAGAGGGAGGGGCCAGGGGCGTAATTCACCCCTCCACTTT.

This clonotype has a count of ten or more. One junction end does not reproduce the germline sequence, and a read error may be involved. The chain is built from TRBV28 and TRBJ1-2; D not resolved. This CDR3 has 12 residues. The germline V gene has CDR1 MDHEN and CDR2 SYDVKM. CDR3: CASSLYPRQPLF. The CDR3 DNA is TGTGCCAGCAGTTTATATCCCCGGCAGCCTCTCTTC.

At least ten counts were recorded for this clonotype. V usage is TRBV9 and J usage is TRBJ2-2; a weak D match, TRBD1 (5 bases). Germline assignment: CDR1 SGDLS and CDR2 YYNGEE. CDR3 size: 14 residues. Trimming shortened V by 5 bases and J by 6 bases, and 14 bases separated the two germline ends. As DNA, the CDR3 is TGTGCCAGCAGTAGGGCAGGGCAAGCCGGGGAGCTGTTTTTT. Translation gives CASSRAGQAGELFF.

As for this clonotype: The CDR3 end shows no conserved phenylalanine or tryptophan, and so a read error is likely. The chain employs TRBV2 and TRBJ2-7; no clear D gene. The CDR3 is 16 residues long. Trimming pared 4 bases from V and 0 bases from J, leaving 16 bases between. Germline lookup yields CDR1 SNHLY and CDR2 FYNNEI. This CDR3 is CASSVWYRRSSYEQYL. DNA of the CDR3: TGTGCCAGCAGTGTTTGGTACAGAAGGAGCTCCTACGAGCAGTACCTC.

As DNA, the CDR3 is TGTGCCAGCAGGACAGGGATGAGGCGGACTGAAGCTTTCTTT. It encodes CASRTGMRRTEAFF. The genes are TRBV28 and TRBJ1-1; TRBD1 aligns across 7 bases. Trimming at V came to 6 bases and at J to 5 bases, leaving 9 bases not matched to a gene. The CDR3 is made up of 14 amino acids. Looked up from germline, CDR1 is MDHEN and CDR2 is SYDVKM.

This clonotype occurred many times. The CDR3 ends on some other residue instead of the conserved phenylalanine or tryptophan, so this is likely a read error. CDR3 in DNA: TGTGCCAGCAGCTTAGGGGGGACAGGAAGCTACGAGCAGTACCTC. Amino acid sequence: CASSLGGTGSYEQYL. V gene TRBV7-2 combines with J gene TRBJ2-7, with TRBD1 matching 8 bases. The CDR3 has 15 amino acids. Germline V gene data show CDR1 as SGHTA and CDR2 as FQGNSA. V shed 1 base and J 3 bases; nucleotides not matched to a gene: 5.

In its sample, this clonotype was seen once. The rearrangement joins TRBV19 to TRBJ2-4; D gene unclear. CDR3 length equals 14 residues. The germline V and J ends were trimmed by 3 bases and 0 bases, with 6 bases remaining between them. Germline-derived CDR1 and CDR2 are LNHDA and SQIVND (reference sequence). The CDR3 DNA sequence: TGTGCCAGTAGTATGATACTAGCCAAAAACATTCAGTACTTC. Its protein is CASSMILAKNIQYF.

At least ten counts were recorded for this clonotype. The CDR3 region has the DNA TGTGCCAGCCGGGCAGGAATGGGAAACACCATATATTTT. It yields the protein CASRAGMGNTIYF. The V and J genes are TRBV13 and TRBJ1-3; D call uncertain. This CDR3 is built from 13 residues. V lost 8 bases and J 4 bases, leaving 12 bases between the germline ends. From germline, CDR1 is PRHDT and CDR2 FYEKMQ (reference sequence).

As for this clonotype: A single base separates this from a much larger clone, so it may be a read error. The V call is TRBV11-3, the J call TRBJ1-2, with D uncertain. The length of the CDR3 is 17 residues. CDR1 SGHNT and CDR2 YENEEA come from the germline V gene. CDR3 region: CANSPETRVWANYGYTF. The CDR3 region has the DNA TGTGCCAACAGCCCTGAGACAAGGGTGTGGGCTAACTATGGCTACACCTTC.